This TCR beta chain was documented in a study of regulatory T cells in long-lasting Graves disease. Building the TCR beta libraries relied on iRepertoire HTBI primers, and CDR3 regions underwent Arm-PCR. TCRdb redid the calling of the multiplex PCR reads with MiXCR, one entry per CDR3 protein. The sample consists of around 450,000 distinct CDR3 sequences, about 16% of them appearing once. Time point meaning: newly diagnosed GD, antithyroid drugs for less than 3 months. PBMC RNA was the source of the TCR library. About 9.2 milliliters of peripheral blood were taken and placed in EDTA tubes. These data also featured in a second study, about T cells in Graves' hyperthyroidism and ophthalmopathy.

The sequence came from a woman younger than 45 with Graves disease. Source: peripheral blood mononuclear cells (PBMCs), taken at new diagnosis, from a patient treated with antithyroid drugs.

DNA of the CDR3: TGTGCCAGCAGCCACGACTATTCCTACGAGCAGTACTTC. Translating gives CASSHDYSYEQYF. V and J are TRBV3-1 and TRBJ2-7, with a weak D call TRBD2 (5 bases). V lost 3 bases, J lost 1 base, and 7 bases lay in between. The length of the CDR3 is 13 residues. The germline CDR1 and CDR2 sequences are LGHDT and YNNKEL (reference sequence).